The entry that follows covers one T cell receptor beta chain sequence. The sample originates from a study of regulatory T cells in long-lasting Graves disease. Combining iRepertoire HTBI primers with Arm-PCR of CDR3 regions, the authors built TCR beta libraries. TCRdb fed the multiplex PCR reads into MiXCR, producing one record per CDR3 protein. The table records more than 650,000 distinct CDR3 sequences, about 32% of them present only once. Germline loops: CDR1 DFQATT, CDR2 SNEGSKA (reference sequence). This CDR3 has 16 residues. V lost 0 bases and J lost 2; bases outside the gene matches: 5. Sample time point: persistent/refractory GD, antithyroid drugs over 5 years with positive TRAb. Making the TCR library involved RNA that had been extracted from PBMCs.

The V call is TRBV20-1, the J call TRBJ2-3; TRBD2 aligns across 10 bases. The TCR originated in a female donor with Graves disease. Material: peripheral blood mononuclear cells (PBMCs), obtained when the disease was refractory, from a patient treated with antithyroid drugs. The CDR3 region is CSAREAAGGVTDTQYF. The CDR3 DNA reads as TGCAGTGCTAGAGAGGCAGCGGGAGGGGTCACAGATACGCAGTATTTT.